This T cell receptor beta chain was found in a study of blood T cells in healthy people across ages. Trimming pared 8 bases from V and 5 bases from J, leaving 13 bases between. The CDR3 spans 13 residues. Germline-derived CDR1 and CDR2 are DFQATT and SNEGSKA (reference sequence). A second PCR of 7 to 11 cycles used a sample-barcoded 5' primer and a J-beta primer mix. TCRdb reanalysed the 5' RACE reads using MiXCR and keeps one entry per CDR3 protein. The repertoire includes roughly 650,000 distinct CDR3 sequences, 32% of them detected once, and approximately 15% sits in the top ten. Sequencing was performed on blood. The clonotype comes from an elderly woman in good health. The chain has TRBV20-1 and TRBJ1-6; D may be TRBD1 (5 bases). The CDR3 spells CSTIGGHNSPLHF. CDR3 in DNA: TGCAGTACTATTGGGGGACATAATTCACCCCTCCACTTT.